This T cell receptor beta chain is drawn from a study of CD8+ T cells in alopecia areata. Study context: Tofacitinib administration to treated patients was oral, at 5 to 10 mg twice daily.

Note on this clone: Its antigen is unknown. The sample contains more than one DNA sequence encoding this CDR3.

V lost 3 bases and J lost 4, with 7 bases in between. Germline V lookup: CDR1 DFQATT, CDR2 SNEGSKA (reference sequence). The CDR3 consists of 11 residues. Study observations and caveats: Resident alphabeta T cells of normal skin are also sequenced in scalp samples.

Punch biopsies of lesional scalp, plus peripheral blood, were taken from alopecia areata patients. PBMCs served as the source from which CD4+ and CD8+ T cells were sorted. TCR sequencing used cDNA made by reverse transcription of extracted RNA. The table came from immunoSEQ multiplex PCR; TCRdb's copy has only in-frame clones and leaves some out. The repertoire holds 150,000 to 200,000 clones, with 50% to 75% as singletons. The sequencing here drew on CD4+ T cells sorted from blood, taken at week 0. J is TRBJ2-7 and V is TRBV20-1; possible D gene TRBD2, 6 bases. The TCR sequence derives from a human donor with alopecia areata. The CDR3 nucleotides are TGCAGTGCTAGTGGGGGGTACGAGCAGTACTTC. Protein sequence: CSASGGYEQYF.